The next 32 T cell receptor beta chains were all read from a single sample in a study of cytomegalovirus exposure and HLA in healthy donors. PCR employed 60 Vbeta and 13 Jbeta primers. Clones were read by immunoSEQ multiplex PCR, and TCRdb kept only the in-frame ones, dropping some. The sample carries 69,000 or so clones, 70% to 80% recorded once. Sequencing was carried out using PBMCs. These receptors all come from a man in his late teens or twenties in good health and CMV-seronegative.

The chain links TRBV28 to TRBJ1-3; no definite D call. V was pared by 6 bases and J by 0 bases, with 12 bases between. Per the germline V gene, CDR1 is MDHEN and CDR2 is SYDVKM. The CDR3 length is 15 residues. The CDR3 region is CASRSRELSGNTIYF. In DNA form, the CDR3 reads TGTGCCAGCAGATCAAGGGAGCTCTCTGGAAACACCATATATTTT.

V gene TRBV9 combines with J gene TRBJ2-2; D is possibly TRBD2 (5 bases). Germline CDR1 and CDR2: SGDLS and YYNGEE. Trimming cost V 4 bases and J 0 bases, with 10 bases left between them. The CDR3 length is 15 residues. The CDR3 DNA is TGTGCCAGCAGCCCCCGGGGTGCGAACACCGGGGAGCTGTTTTTT. Its translation: CASSPRGANTGELFF.

The CDR3 is CASGLTSGNTIYF. The CDR3 region has the DNA TGTGCCAGCGGACTGACCTCTGGAAACACCATATATTTT. The chain recombines TRBV19 with TRBJ1-3; no clear D gene. V was trimmed by 9 bases and J by 0 bases, leaving 9 bases between them. Looked up from germline, CDR1 is LNHDA and CDR2 is SQIVND (reference sequence). The CDR3 is 13 amino acids.

The chain recombines TRBV5-4 with TRBJ2-2; 7 positions agree with TRBD1. The length of the CDR3 is 13 residues. Per the germline V gene, CDR1 is SGHNT and CDR2 is YYREEE (reference sequence). J was trimmed by 5 bases and V by 4 bases; bases with no gene match: 2. The CDR3 here is CASSRQGTGELFF. In DNA, the CDR3 is TGTGCCAGCAGCCGACAGGGTACCGGGGAGCTGTTTTTT.

This clone was counted between two and nine times. This rearrangement joins TRBV7-9 to TRBJ1-6; maybe TRBD1 (6 bases). Deletions cut 4 bases from V and 14 bases from J, with 12 bases between. This CDR3 comprises 12 residues. In germline, CDR1 is SEHNR, CDR2 FQNEAQ (reference sequence). DNA for the CDR3: TGTGCCAGCAGCTCAGGGGATTTCACCCTCCACTTT. As protein: CASSSGDFTLHF.

The chain has TRBV5-6 and TRBJ2-1; 7 nucleotides align to TRBD1. CDR1 and CDR2 from the germline V gene are SGHDT and YYEEEE. With V trimmed by 0 bases and J by 7 bases, 10 bases remained unmatched. The CDR3 loop spans 16 amino acids. The CDR3 region has the DNA TGTGCCAGCAGCTTGGTAGGTCGTACAGGGGCGAATGAGCAGTTCTTC. Translating gives CASSLVGRTGANEQFF.

The chain uses TRBV4-1 and TRBJ1-2, with 11 nucleotides matching TRBD1. The CDR3 is 15 amino acids. From germline, CDR1 is MGHRA and CDR2 YSYEKL. Trimming took 5 bases from V and 6 from J; bases not matched to a gene: 8. The CDR3 DNA reads as TGCGCCAGCAGCTACCCCGGACAGGGGGCAAATGGCTACACCTTC. Translating it yields CASSYPGQGANGYTF.

This clone was detected once. The CDR3 protein is CASFREGGYTF. For the CDR3, the DNA is TGCGCCAGCTTTCGGGAGGGCGGCTACACCTTC. This sequence joins TRBV5-1 and TRBJ1-2, with no clear D. The CDR3 spans 11 residues. V was trimmed by 7 bases and J by 8 bases, leaving 12 bases between them. CDR1 is SGHRS, CDR2 YFSETQ, per germline.

The chain combines TRBV5-6 with TRBJ2-2, with a possible D match to TRBD1 (7 bases). The CDR3 runs 15 residues. Germline lookup yields CDR1 SGHDT and CDR2 YYEEEE. V was cut by 4 bases and J by 3 bases, with 13 bases left in between. The CDR3 DNA is TGTGCCAGCAGCCCACAGGGGAGGTACACCGGGGAGCTGTTTTTT. It yields the protein CASSPQGRYTGELFF.

The chain carries TRBV27 and TRBJ2-3, with D hard to call. V dropped 6 bases and J dropped 0 bases, with 10 bases sitting between them. The CDR3 consists of 14 residues. Germline V gene lookup returns CDR1 MNHEY and CDR2 SMNVEV (reference sequence). CDR3 sequence: CASRTYTSTDTQYF. Written as DNA, the CDR3 is TGTGCCAGCAGGACTTACACGAGCACAGATACGCAGTATTTT.

The chain recombines TRBV4-2 with TRBJ1-6; D is unresolved. The CDR3 is made up of 15 amino acids. Germline values: CDR1 LGHNA, CDR2 YNFKEQ. The V gene lost 7 bases and the J gene lost 8 bases, with 18 bases spanning the gap. CDR3 region: CASTPDMSSDSPLHF. The CDR3 DNA sequence: TGTGCCAGCACCCCCGACATGTCGTCAGATTCACCCCTCCACTTT.

With respect to this clone: The same CDR3 can be traced to other DNA sequences in this sample. The chain's CDR3 is CASSPQAWAAYGYTF. DNA for the CDR3: TGTGCCAGCAGCCCACAAGCTTGGGCCGCATATGGCTACACCTTC. The chain recombines TRBV7-9 with TRBJ1-2; D not certain. V shed 5 bases and J shed 5 bases, with 18 bases lying between them. Germline CDR1 is SEHNR and CDR2 is FQNEAQ (reference sequence). This CDR3 is built from 15 residues.

The chain is built from TRBV7-2 and TRBJ1-3, with TRBD1 matching over 9 bases. V was pared by 5 bases and J by 0 bases, with 11 bases of the junction left unmatched. CDR1 is SGHTA, CDR2 FQGNSA, per germline. CDR3 size: 18 residues. DNA of the CDR3: TGTGCCAGCAGCCCTCACGGACAGGGGCCGAGCTCTGGAAACACCATATATTTT. This translates into CASSPHGQGPSSGNTIYF.

The chain carries TRBV11-3 and TRBJ2-1, with 7 positions matching TRBD1. CDR1 and CDR2 (germline): SGHNT, YENEEA. The trim removed 3 bases at V and 3 bases at J, leaving 5 bases unmatched. The CDR3 contains 15 residues. CDR3 region: CASSLRRGFYNEQFF. As DNA, the CDR3 is TGTGCCAGCAGCTTGCGCAGGGGGTTCTACAATGAGCAGTTCTTC.

The genes are TRBV7-3 and TRBJ2-3, with D possibly TRBD2 on 6 matching bases. V was shortened by 5 bases and J by 2 bases, with 20 bases between the two germline ends. Germline values: CDR1 SGHTA, CDR2 FQGTGA. The CDR3 contains 17 residues. CDR3 bases: TGTGCCAGCAGCCCATACGGGACTGGAACACCCACAGATACGCAGTATTTT. Translating gives CASSPYGTGTPTDTQYF.

The V and J genes are TRBV6-1 and TRBJ1-2; 8 nucleotides align to TRBD1. Germline V gives CDR1 MNHNS, CDR2 SASEGT. Trimming removed 5 bases from V and 8 bases from J; junction bases left unmatched: 4. This CDR3 has 12 residues. CDR3 DNA: TGTGCCAGCAGTCTGACAGGGGTCGGCTACACCTTC. It encodes CASSLTGVGYTF.

The CDR3 region has the DNA TGTGCCAGCAGCGCCCCCGGGGCAGAGAAGTACCGGGGGGGCTACACCTTC. This translates into CASSAPGAEKYRGGYTF. The V gene is TRBV5-4, the J gene TRBJ1-2; a possible D gene is TRBD1 (5 bases). CDR1 and CDR2 from the germline V gene are SGHNT and YYREEE (reference sequence). Trimming stripped 4 bases from V and 8 bases from J, with 27 bases between. This CDR3 has 17 amino acids.

This chain joins TRBV30 and TRBJ2-5; tentative D call: TRBD1 (6 bases). The end of the DNA aligns better with TRBJ2-7, so the J call may be wrong. The germline V gene has CDR1 GTSNPN and CDR2 SVGIG (reference sequence). The CDR3 extends over 12 amino acids. CDR3 DNA: TGTGCCCAGGGGCAGACCTCCTACGAGCAGTACTTC. It translates to CAQGQTSYEQYF.

The sample holds one count of this clone. This sequence joins TRBV5-1 and TRBJ2-7, with 7 nucleotides matching TRBD1. This CDR3 is 13 amino acids long. V was clipped by 4 bases and J by 4 bases; unmatched bases: 5. The germline V gene has CDR1 SGHRS and CDR2 YFSETQ. The CDR3 loop reads CASSRGPQYEQYV. CDR3 nucleotides: TGCGCCAGCAGCAGGGGGCCTCAATACGAGCAGTACGTC.

The gene calls are TRBV28 and TRBJ1-2; 9 nucleotides match TRBD1. CDR3 length: 14 residues. Germline V CDR1 and CDR2: MDHEN, SYDVKM. V lost 2 bases to trimming and J lost 6 bases; unmatched junction nucleotides: 4. CDR3 nucleotide sequence: TGTGCCAGCAGTTTACCCGGGACAGGGAATGGCTACACCTTC. Protein product: CASSLPGTGNGYTF.

The genes are TRBV5-1 and TRBJ2-5; 8 nucleotides align to TRBD2. Trimming removed 4 bases from V and 4 bases from J; junction bases left unmatched: 6. CDR1 and CDR2 from the germline V gene are SGHRS and YFSETQ. The CDR3 is 14 amino acids. CDR3: CASSPSGGTETQYF. The CDR3 DNA reads TGCGCCAGCAGCCCCAGCGGGGGTACAGAGACCCAGTACTTC.

V is TRBV7-9 and J is TRBJ2-5; weak D call: TRBD1 (5 bases). This CDR3 region has 15 residues. Germline V gene lookup returns CDR1 SEHNR and CDR2 FQNEAQ (reference sequence). The V end was cut by 4 bases, the J end by 3 bases, with 15 bases between. The CDR3 nucleotides are TGTGCCAGCAGCTCCGCCGGGCTAGGGGAAGAGACCCAGTACTTC. Amino acid sequence: CASSSAGLGEETQYF.

V is TRBV5-4 and J is TRBJ2-3, with D perhaps matching TRBD1 (5 bases). The V gene lost 5 bases and the J gene lost 5 bases, with 12 bases spanning the gap. The CDR3 contains 13 residues. The germline gives CDR1 SGHNT, CDR2 YYREEE (reference sequence). This CDR3 reads CASSQGIVDTQYF. CDR3 in DNA: TGTGCCAGCAGTCAGGGAATTGTAGATACGCAGTATTTT. Together with reference TRBV5-4 and TRBJ2-3, the CDR3 gives the full variable domain: ETGVTQSPTHLIKTRGQQVTLRCSSQSGHNTVSWYQQALGQGPQFIFQYYREEENGRGNFPPRFSGLQFPNYSSELNVNALELDDSALYLCASSQGIVDTQYFGPGTRLTVL.

This chain links TRBV11-2 with TRBJ1-4; 11 nucleotides align to TRBD1. J gave up 7 bases and V 1 base, and 2 bases lay outside the gene matches. Germline CDR1 is SGHAT and CDR2 is FQNNGV. The CDR3 is 15 amino acids. Written as DNA, the CDR3 is TGTGCCAGCAGCTTAGGGGACAGGGGGAGTGAAAAACTGTTTTTT. This encodes CASSLGDRGSEKLFF. Variable domain in full (rest from reference TRBV11-2 and TRBJ1-4): EAGVAQSPRYKIIEKRQSVAFWCNPISGHATLYWYQQILGQGPKLLIQFQNNGVVDDSQLPKDRFSAERLKGVDSTLKIQPAKLEDSAVYLCASSLGDRGSEKLFFGSGTQLSVL.

In its sample, this clone was seen a few times. CDR3 sequence: CASRDRGLEEKLFF. The DNA for the CDR3 is TGTGCCAGCAGGGACAGGGGGCTTGAAGAAAAACTGTTTTTT. The V call is TRBV28, the J call TRBJ1-4, with 11 bases fitting TRBD1. The CDR3 length is 14 residues. V was clipped by 6 bases and J by 8 bases; unmatched bases: 5. Germline CDR1 reads MDHEN; CDR2 reads SYDVKM.

The chain combines TRBV5-1 with TRBJ1-1, with TRBD1 as a possible D gene (6 bases). Germline assignment: CDR1 SGHRS and CDR2 YFSETQ. The CDR3 totals 14 residues. V was trimmed by 3 bases and J by 4 bases, leaving 13 bases between them. The CDR3: CASSWGGGGTEAFF. CDR3 nucleotide sequence: TGCGCCAGCAGCTGGGGGGGCGGGGGCACTGAAGCTTTCTTT.

This clone was seen a handful of times. The chain uses TRBV2 and TRBJ1-3; D is perhaps TRBD1 (5 bases). The length of the CDR3 is 15 residues. Germline V gene data show CDR1 as SNHLY and CDR2 as FYNNEI. Trimming cost V 1 base and J 6 bases, with 13 bases left between them. In DNA form, the CDR3 reads TGTGCCAGCAGTGAAGAGGGACTGTTCCAAAACACCATATATTTT. Its protein product is CASSEEGLFQNTIYF.

J is TRBJ1-2 and V is TRBV25-1; 7 bases match TRBD1. V lost 2 bases to trimming and J lost 3 bases; unmatched junction nucleotides: 3. This CDR3 comprises 14 residues. CDR1 is MGHDK and CDR2 is SYGVNS in the germline V gene. CDR3 protein: CASSEPGQHYGYTF. DNA for the CDR3: TGTGCCAGCAGTGAACCGGGACAGCACTATGGCTACACCTTC.

The rearrangement uses TRBV29-1 and TRBJ1-2; D may be TRBD1 (5 bases). CDR3 length: 13 residues. Germline V gene data show CDR1 as SQVTM and CDR2 as ANQGSEA. V lost 8 bases, J lost 0 bases, and 13 bases lay in between. The chain's CDR3 is CSPGGDPNYGYTF. The CDR3 DNA follows: TGCAGCCCCGGCGGGGACCCTAACTATGGCTACACCTTC.

V is TRBV6-5 and J is TRBJ2-7; TRBD2 aligns across 7 bases. Germline V gene data show CDR1 as MNHEY and CDR2 as SVGAGI. V was pared by 5 bases and J by 2 bases, with 9 bases of the junction left unmatched. CDR3 length equals 15 residues. This chain's CDR3 is CASSDWGGDTYEQYV. The CDR3 DNA reads TGTGCCAGCAGTGACTGGGGGGGTGACACCTACGAGCAGTACGTC.

The J gene is TRBJ1-1, the V gene TRBV7-8; 7 bases map to TRBD1. Looked up from germline, CDR1 is SGHVS and CDR2 is FQNEAQ. The CDR3 contains 13 residues. The V and J ends lost 3 bases and 6 bases, in that order; junction bases with no gene match: 4. The CDR3 nucleotides read TGTGCCAGCAGCTTCCCGACAGGGTCTGAAGCTTTCTTT. It yields the protein CASSFPTGSEAFF.

The table lists this clone with a few counts. The CDR3 sequence: CASSLWTGGNNEQFF. CDR3 nucleotides: TGTGCCAGCAGCCTTTGGACAGGGGGTAACAATGAGCAGTTCTTC. The chain recombines TRBV14 with TRBJ2-1, with 10 positions matching TRBD1. The germline gives CDR1 SGHDN, CDR2 FVKESK. Trimming took 4 bases from V and 5 from J; bases not matched to a gene: 5. The CDR3 spans 15 residues.